This T cell receptor beta chain appears in the sequencing data of a study of cytomegalovirus exposure and HLA in healthy donors. Points from the study as a whole: Another analysis was done later, and it associated around 15,000 TCR beta sequences with HLA alleles at 0.05 false discovery rate.

As concerns this clone: The antigen is unknown.

Researchers ran the PCR with 60 Vbeta and 13 Jbeta primers. Sequencing used immunoSEQ multiplex PCR; TCRdb keeps in-frame clones, though not all of them. In the table there are approximately 110,000 clones, around four fifths of which are singletons. The germline V gene encodes CDR1 LNHDA and CDR2 SQIVND (reference sequence). Unmatched junction bases numbered 11, after V lost 7 bases and J lost 4 bases. The CDR3 covers 15 residues. The specimen was PBMCs. The chain joins TRBV19 to TRBJ1-2, with TRBD1 matching over 8 bases. The TCR sequence derives from a woman between 40 and 50 years old in good health and CMV-seropositive. This chain's CDR3 is CASIGRRDRSYGYTF. CDR3 sequence (DNA): TGTGCCAGTATCGGACGAAGGGACAGGTCCTATGGCTACACCTTC.